This T cell receptor (beta chain) comes out of a study of T cells in Graves' hyperthyroidism and ophthalmopathy. Study findings and constraints: It was a median about 6.5 months before onset that the model predicted ophthalmopathy.

Enrolled ophthalmopathy patients presented with a Clinical Activity Score of at least 3, a NOSPECS grade of at least 4, and disease duration under 3 months. In its sample, this clonotype was seen many times. What it recognizes is unknown. The CDR3 has 11 residues. The V gene's germline CDR1 is LGHDT and CDR2 YNNKEL (reference sequence). V was trimmed by 3 bases and J by 3 bases, leaving 0 bases between them. TCR beta CDR3 regions were amplified from RNA transcripts. With the HTBI primer set, the TCR CDR3 went through a first round of RT-PCR. TCRdb used MiXCR to reprocess the multiplex PCR reads, holding one entry per CDR3 protein. There are around 360,000 distinct CDR3 sequences in the sample; around 15% occur only once, and roughly 19% lies in the top ten.

Source material: blood. This TCR was sampled from a woman in her sixties or seventies with Graves' ophthalmopathy. This rearrangement joins TRBV3-1 to TRBJ2-1, with unresolved D. This CDR3 is CASSHYNEQFF. CDR3 DNA: TGTGCCAGCAGCCACTACAATGAGCAGTTCTTC.